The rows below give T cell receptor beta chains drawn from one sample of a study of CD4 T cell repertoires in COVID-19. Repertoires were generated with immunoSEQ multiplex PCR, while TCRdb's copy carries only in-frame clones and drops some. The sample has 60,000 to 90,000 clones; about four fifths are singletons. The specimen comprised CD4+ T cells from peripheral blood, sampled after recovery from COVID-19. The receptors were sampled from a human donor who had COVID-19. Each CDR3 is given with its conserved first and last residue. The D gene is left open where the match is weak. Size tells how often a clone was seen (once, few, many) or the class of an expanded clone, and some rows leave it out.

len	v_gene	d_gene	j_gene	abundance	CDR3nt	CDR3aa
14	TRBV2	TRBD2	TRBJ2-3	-	TGTGCCAGCACTTACAGCGGGGGGCAAGATACGCAGTATTTT	CASTYSGGQDTQYF
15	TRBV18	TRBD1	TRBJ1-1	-	TGTGCCAGCTCACCGTCGGGACAGGGATCCACTGAAGCTTTCTTT	CASSPSGQGSTEAFF
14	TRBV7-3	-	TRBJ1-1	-	TGTGCCAGCAGCACCGGGCCTTGGGACACTGAAGCTTTCTTT	CASSTGPWDTEAFF
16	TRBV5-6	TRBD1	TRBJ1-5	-	TGTGCCAGCAGCTTGGCTGGGACAGGTCACAATCAGCCCCAGCATTTT	CASSLAGTGHNQPQHF
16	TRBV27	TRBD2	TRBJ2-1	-	TGTGCCAGCAGTACTTCCGGGACTAGCGGGGTGGGCGAGCAGTTCTTC	CASSTSGTSGVGEQFF
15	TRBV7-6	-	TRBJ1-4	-	TGTGCCAGCAGCCTCGAACAGGGTTTTAATGAAAAACTGTTTTTT	CASSLEQGFNEKLFF
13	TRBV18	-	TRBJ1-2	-	TGTGCCAGCTCACCGGGGCGTGGGTATGGCTACACCTTC	CASSPGRGYGYTF
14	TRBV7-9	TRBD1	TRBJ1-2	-	TGTGCCAGCACTCCTCTCAGGGGGGGTTCTGTCTACACCTTC	CASTPLRGGSVYTF
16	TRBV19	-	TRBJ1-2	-	TGTGCCAGTAGTATAGACCGGCGCCCTTCCTTCTATGGCTACACCTTC	CASSIDRRPSFYGYTF
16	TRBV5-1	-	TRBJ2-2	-	TGCGCCAGCAGACCTCCAGGGTCGTCGGACACCGGGGAGCTGTTTTTT	CASRPPGSSDTGELFF
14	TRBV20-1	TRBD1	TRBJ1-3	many	TGCAGTGCTAGTGAAGGGGGCGCGGGAAACACCATATATTTT	CSASEGGAGNTIYF
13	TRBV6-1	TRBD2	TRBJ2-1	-	TGTGCCAGCAGTGAAAGACTAGCTAGTGAGCAGTTCTTC	CASSERLASEQFF
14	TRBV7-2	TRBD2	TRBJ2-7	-	TGTGCCAGCAGCACGGGACTAGCGGGAGACGAGCAGTACTTC	CASSTGLAGDEQYF
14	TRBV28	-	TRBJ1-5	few	TGTGCCAGCAGTCCAACAACAGGTTTACAGCCCCAGCATTTT	CASSPTTGLQPQHF
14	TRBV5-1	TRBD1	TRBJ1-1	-	TGCGCCAGCAGCCTGACAGGGGGGGACACTGAAGCTTTCTTT	CASSLTGGDTEAFF
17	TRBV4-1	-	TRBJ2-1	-	TGCGCCAGCAGCCACCAAAGGGACCCAGTTGCGGGCCATGAGCAGTTCTTC	CASSHQRDPVAGHEQFF
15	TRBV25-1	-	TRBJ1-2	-	TGTGCCAGCAGTCCAATAGACGGGGTCGTTTTAGGCTACACCTTC	CASSPIDGVVLGYTF
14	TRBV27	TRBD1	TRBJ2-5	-	TGTGCCAGCAGCCCACAGGGGGCCAGGGAGACCCAGTACTTC	CASSPQGARETQYF
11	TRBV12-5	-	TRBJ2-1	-	TGTGCTAGTGGTTTGCAAAATGAGCAGTTCTTC	CASGLQNEQFF
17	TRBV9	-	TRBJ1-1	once	TGTGCCAGCAACTCCGGGGGGCATCAGTGGACGAACACTGAAGCTTTCTTT	CASNSGGHQWTNTEAFF
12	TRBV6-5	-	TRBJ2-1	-	TGTGCCAGCAGTTCCAGGCGGGATGAGCAGTTCTTC	CASSSRRDEQFF
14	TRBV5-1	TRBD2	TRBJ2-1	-	TGCGCCAGCAGCTTGTGGGAGGGTAGGGGTGAGCAGTTCTTC	CASSLWEGRGEQFF
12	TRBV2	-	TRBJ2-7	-	TGTGCCAGCAGTATAGGACCTTACGAGCAGTACTTC	CASSIGPYEQYF
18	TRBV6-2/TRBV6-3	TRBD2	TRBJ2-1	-	TGTGCCAGCAGTTACACACTAGCGGGAGTAGGTATGGGCAATGAGCAGTTCTTC	CASSYTLAGVGMGNEQFF
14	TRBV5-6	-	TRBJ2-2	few	TGTGCCAGCAGCCCCCGGAGCCGTAACGGGGAGCTGTTTTTT	CASSPRSRNGELFF
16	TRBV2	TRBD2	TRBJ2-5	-	TGTGCCAGCAGTTCCGGGACTAGCGGGAGTTTGGAGACCCAGTACTTC	CASSSGTSGSLETQYF